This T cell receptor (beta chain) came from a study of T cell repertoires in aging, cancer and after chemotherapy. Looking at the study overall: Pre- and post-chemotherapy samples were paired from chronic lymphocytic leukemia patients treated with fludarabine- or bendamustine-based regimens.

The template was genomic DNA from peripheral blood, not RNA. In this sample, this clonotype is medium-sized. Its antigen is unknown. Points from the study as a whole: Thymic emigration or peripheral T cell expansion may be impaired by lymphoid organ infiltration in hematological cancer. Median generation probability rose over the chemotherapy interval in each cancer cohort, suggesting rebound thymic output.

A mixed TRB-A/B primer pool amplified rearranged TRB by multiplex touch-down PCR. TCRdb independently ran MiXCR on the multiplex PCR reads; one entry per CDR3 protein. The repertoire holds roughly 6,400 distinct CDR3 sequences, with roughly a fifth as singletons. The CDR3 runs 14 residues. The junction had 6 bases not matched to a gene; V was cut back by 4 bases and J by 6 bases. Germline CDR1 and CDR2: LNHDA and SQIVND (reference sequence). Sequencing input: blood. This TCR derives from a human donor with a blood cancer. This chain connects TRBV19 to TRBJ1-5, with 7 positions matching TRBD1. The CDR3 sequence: CASSSDRAIQPQHF. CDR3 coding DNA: TGTGCCAGTAGTAGCGACAGGGCTATTCAGCCCCAGCATTTT.